These 4 T cell receptor beta chains came from one sample sequenced in a study of blood T cells in healthy people across ages (dated by TCRdb to the mid-2010s). Library prep was done by 5' RACE. Sequencing was carried out with an Illumina HiSeq 2500. A second PCR of roughly 6 to 12 cycles was run with a J-beta primer mix and a sample-barcoded 5' primer. TCRdb itself trimmed the public reads at Q25 with fastp, ran MiXCR and retained productive beta chains. Each entry merges the rows of one CDR3 protein and shows their most common DNA and genes. In all, the sample holds about 730,000 distinct CDR3 sequences, and around 40% of those were seen once. The ten largest clones capture approximately 22% of the sample. The sequencing sample was made of blood. Receptor source: a woman aged 55-69 years in good health.

The genes are TRBV5-6 and TRBJ2-5; 8 nucleotides align to TRBD1. The CDR3 totals 15 residues. The germline V gene has CDR1 SGHDT and CDR2 YYEEEE. V lost 2 bases, J lost 7 bases, and 10 bases stayed unmatched. Here the CDR3 DNA reads TGTGCCAGCAGCTTCCCCGACAGGGGAGAAGGGACCCAGTACTTC. It codes for CASSFPDRGEGTQYF.

The chain couples TRBV12-3 or TRBV12-4 to TRBJ1-2; D unclear. V lost 5 bases, J lost 8 bases, and 15 bases lay in between. This CDR3 region has 13 residues. CDR3 bases: TGTGCCAGCAGTGCGTCGCGGGCGAAGGGCTACACCTTC. It encodes CASSASRAKGYTF.

The chain employs TRBV7-2 and TRBJ2-7; the match to TRBD1 covers 9 bases. Germline assignment: CDR1 SGHTA and CDR2 FQGNSA. The length of the CDR3 is 16 residues. J was trimmed by 5 bases and V by 2 bases; bases with no gene match: 10. The CDR3 bases are TGTGCCAGCAGCTTATCTGCAGGACAGGGGTTCGACGAGCAGTACTTC. Amino acids: CASSLSAGQGFDEQYF.

In its sample, this clonotype was seen once. This chain links TRBV12-3 or TRBV12-4 with TRBJ2-3; D is perhaps TRBD1 (6 bases). Trimming removed 7 bases from V and 0 bases from J, with 20 bases in between. The CDR3 has 17 amino acids. CDR3 sequence (DNA): TGTGCCAGCAAGTCCCAGGGGCGCAGAGATAGCACAGATACGCAGTATTTT. Translating it yields CASKSQGRRDSTDTQYF.